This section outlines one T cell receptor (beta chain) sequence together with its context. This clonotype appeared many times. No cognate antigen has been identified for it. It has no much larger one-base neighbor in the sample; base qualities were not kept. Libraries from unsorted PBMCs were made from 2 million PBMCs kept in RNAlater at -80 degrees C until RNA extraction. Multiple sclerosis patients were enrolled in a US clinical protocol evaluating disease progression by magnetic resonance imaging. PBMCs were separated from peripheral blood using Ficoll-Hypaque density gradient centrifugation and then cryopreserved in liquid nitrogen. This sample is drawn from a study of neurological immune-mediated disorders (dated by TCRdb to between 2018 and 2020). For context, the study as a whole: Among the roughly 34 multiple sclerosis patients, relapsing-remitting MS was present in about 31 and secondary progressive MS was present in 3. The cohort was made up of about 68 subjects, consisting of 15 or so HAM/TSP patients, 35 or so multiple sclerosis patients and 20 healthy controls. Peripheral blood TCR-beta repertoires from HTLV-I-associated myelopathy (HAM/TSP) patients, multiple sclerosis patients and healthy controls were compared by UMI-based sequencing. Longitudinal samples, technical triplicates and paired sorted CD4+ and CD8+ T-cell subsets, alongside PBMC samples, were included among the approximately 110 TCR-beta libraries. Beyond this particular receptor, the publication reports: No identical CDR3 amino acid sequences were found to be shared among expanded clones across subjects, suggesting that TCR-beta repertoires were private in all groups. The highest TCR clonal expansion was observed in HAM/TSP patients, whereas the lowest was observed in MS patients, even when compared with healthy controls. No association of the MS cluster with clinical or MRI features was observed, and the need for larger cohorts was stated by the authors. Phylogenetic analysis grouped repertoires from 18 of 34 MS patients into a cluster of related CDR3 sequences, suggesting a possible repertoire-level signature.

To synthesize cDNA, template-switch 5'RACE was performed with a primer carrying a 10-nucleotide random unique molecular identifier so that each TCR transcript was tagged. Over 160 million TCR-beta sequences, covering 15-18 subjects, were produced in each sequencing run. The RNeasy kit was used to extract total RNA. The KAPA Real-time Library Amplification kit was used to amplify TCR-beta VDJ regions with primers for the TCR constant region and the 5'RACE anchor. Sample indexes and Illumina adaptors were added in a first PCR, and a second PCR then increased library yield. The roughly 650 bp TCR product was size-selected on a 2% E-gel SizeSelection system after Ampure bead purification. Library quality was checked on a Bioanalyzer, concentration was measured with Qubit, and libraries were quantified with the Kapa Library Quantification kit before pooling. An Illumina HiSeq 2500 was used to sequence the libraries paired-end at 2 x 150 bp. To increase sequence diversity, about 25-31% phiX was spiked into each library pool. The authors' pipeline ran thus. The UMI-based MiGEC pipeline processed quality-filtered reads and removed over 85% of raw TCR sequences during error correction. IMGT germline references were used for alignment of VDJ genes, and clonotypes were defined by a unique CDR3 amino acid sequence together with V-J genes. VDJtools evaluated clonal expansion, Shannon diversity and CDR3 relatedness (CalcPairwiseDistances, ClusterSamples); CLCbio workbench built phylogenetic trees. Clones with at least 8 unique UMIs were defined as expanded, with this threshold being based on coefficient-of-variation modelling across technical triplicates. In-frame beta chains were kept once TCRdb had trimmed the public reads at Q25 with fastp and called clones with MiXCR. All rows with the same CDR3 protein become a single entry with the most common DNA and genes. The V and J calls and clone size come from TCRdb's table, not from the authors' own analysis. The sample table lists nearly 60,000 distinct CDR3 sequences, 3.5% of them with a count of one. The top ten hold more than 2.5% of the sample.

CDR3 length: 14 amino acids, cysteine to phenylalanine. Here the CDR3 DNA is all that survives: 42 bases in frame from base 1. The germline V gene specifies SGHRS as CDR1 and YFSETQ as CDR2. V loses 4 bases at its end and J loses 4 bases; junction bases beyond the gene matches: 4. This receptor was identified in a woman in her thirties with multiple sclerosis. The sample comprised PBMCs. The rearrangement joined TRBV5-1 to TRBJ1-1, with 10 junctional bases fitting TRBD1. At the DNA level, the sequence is TGCGCCAGCAGCGGCCGGGACAGGGGCACTGAAGCTTTCTTT. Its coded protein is CASSGRDRGTEAFF.